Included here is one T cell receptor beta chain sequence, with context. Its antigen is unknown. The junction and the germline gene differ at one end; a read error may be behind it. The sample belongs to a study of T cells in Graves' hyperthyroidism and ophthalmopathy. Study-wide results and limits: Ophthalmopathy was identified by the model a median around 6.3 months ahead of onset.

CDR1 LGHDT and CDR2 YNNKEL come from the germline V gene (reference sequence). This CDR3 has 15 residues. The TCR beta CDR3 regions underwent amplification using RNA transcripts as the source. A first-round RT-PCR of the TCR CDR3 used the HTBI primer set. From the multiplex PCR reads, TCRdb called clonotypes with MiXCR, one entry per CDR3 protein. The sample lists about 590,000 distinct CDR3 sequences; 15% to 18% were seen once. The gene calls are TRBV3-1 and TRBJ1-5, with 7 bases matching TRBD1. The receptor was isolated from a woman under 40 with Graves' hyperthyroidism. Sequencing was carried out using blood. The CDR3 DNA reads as TGTGCCAGCAGTCAAGACCAGGGGGGAGATCAGCCCCAGCATTTT. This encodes CASSQDQGGDQPQHF.